One sample yielded the 13 T cell receptor beta chains listed below, sequenced in a study of neurological immune-mediated disorders. TCRdb re-called the 5' RACE reads through MiXCR, storing one row per CDR3 protein. The table lists just over 20,000 distinct CDR3 sequences, about 18% of them singletons. The sequencing sample was made of CD8+ T cells from blood. All receptors come from a woman under 30 with multiple sclerosis.

This clonotype came up many times. The chain has TRBV7-8 and TRBJ2-2, with 15 nucleotides matching TRBD2. V was clipped by 5 bases and J by 7 bases; unmatched bases: 5. This CDR3 is built from 16 residues. Germline V gene sequence: CDR1 SGHVS, CDR2 FQNEAQ. The CDR3 bases are TGTGCCAGCAGCGCCCCGGGACTAGCGGGAGGCGGGGAGCTGTTTTTT. Protein product: CASSAPGLAGGGELFF.

This clonotype has ten or more counts. V and J are TRBV12-3 or TRBV12-4 and TRBJ2-7; D gene unclear. Trimming took 1 base from V and 6 from J, leaving 10 bases between them. The CDR3 spans 13 residues. The CDR3 protein is CASSLGPTTEQYV. The DNA of the CDR3 is TGTGCCAGCAGTTTAGGACCCACGACCGAGCAGTACGTC.

This clonotype was picked up many times. The chain recombines TRBV20-1 with TRBJ2-5, with D uncertain. The V gene's germline CDR1 is DFQATT and CDR2 SNEGSKA (reference sequence). The CDR3 consists of 13 residues. V was cut by 1 base and J by 0 bases, with 6 bases left in between. The CDR3 loop reads CSARGDYQETQYF. The CDR3, as DNA: TGCAGTGCTAGAGGGGATTACCAAGAGACCCAGTACTTC.

This clonotype was seen many times. The chain has TRBV13 and TRBJ1-5, with 7 positions matching TRBD1. The length of the CDR3 is 14 residues. Germline lookup yields CDR1 PRHDT and CDR2 FYEKMQ (reference sequence). V trimming: 0 bases; J trimming: 5 bases; junction bases outside the gene matches: 1. In DNA form, the CDR3 reads TGTGCCAGCAGCTTAGGACAGGGGTATCAGCCCCAGCATTTT. Translation gives CASSLGQGYQPQHF.

Only a few counts were recorded for this clonotype. This chain joins TRBV6-5 and TRBJ1-5; D remains ambiguous. V lost 0 bases, J lost 5 bases, and 5 bases lay in between. There are 13 residues in the CDR3. CDR1 and CDR2 (germline): MNHEY, SVGAGI. CDR3 region: CASSYSRDQPQHF. The CDR3 DNA sequence: TGTGCCAGCAGTTACTCAAGAGATCAGCCCCAGCATTTT.

The table lists this clonotype with many counts. The chain combines TRBV20-1 with TRBJ1-2; 7 bases match TRBD1. CDR3 length: 13 residues. V lost 0 bases and J lost 8; bases outside the gene matches: 6. Germline values: CDR1 DFQATT, CDR2 SNEGSKA (reference sequence). The CDR3 nucleotides read TGCAGTGCTAGAGATCAGGGGGGGCGCGGCTACACCTTC. Protein sequence: CSARDQGGRGYTF.

Ten or more counts support this clonotype. This sequence joins TRBV12-3 or TRBV12-4 and TRBJ1-2; a weak D match, TRBD1 (5 bases). Trimming cost V 8 bases and J 6 bases, with 16 bases left between them. The CDR3 consists of 13 residues. This CDR3 is CASDTWGGDGYTF. CDR3 nucleotide sequence: TGTGCCAGCGACACCTGGGGGGGGGATGGCTACACCTTC.

This clonotype occurred many times. The V call is TRBV12-3 or TRBV12-4, the J call TRBJ2-3, with TRBD2 identical over 9 bases. This CDR3 contains 15 residues. The trim removed 7 bases at V and 6 bases at J, leaving 11 bases unmatched. This CDR3 reads CASTPWRGGSDTQYF. DNA for the CDR3: TGTGCCAGCACCCCGTGGCGGGGGGGCTCGGATACGCAGTATTTT.

In its sample, this clonotype is medium-sized. This chain uses TRBV27 with TRBJ2-7, with TRBD1 matching over 7 bases. V lost 4 bases and J lost 4; bases outside the gene matches: 10. CDR3 size: 15 residues. Germline V gene data show CDR1 as MNHEY and CDR2 as SMNVEV (reference sequence). CDR3 sequence: CASSSHRGSGYEQYF. The CDR3 bases are TGTGCCAGCAGTTCACACAGGGGTTCGGGTTACGAGCAGTACTTC.

V usage is TRBV5-1 and J usage is TRBJ2-5, with TRBD2 matching 10 bases. CDR1 and CDR2 from the germline V gene are SGHRS and YFSETQ. CDR3 length: 16 amino acids. V dropped 5 bases and J dropped 7; count of bases not matched to a gene: 14. The CDR3 sequence is CASSSSSGGAGGTQYF. For the CDR3, the DNA is TGCGCCAGCAGTTCCAGCAGCGGGGGGGCCGGAGGGACCCAGTACTTC.

This clonotype was seen many times. J is TRBJ2-7 and V is TRBV14, with D possibly TRBD1 on 6 matching bases. Germline CDR1 and CDR2: SGHDN and FVKESK. Trimming took 0 bases from V and 3 from J, leaving 9 bases between them. The CDR3 contains 14 residues. This CDR3 is CASSQDGGLYEQYF. The CDR3 bases are TGTGCCAGCAGCCAAGATGGGGGCCTCTACGAGCAGTACTTC.

This clonotype was recorded at least ten times. This rearrangement joins TRBV20-1 to TRBJ2-1; 10 nucleotides line up with TRBD2. Germline loops: CDR1 DFQATT, CDR2 SNEGSKA (reference sequence). There are 15 residues in the CDR3. Trimming took 4 bases from V and 8 from J; bases not matched to a gene: 11. The CDR3 DNA reads TGCAGTGCTACGGTTACTAGCGGGACTCTGGATGAGCAGTTCTTC. Translated: CSATVTSGTLDEQFF.

The genes are TRBV20-1 and TRBJ2-5; 11 nucleotides align to TRBD2. The V segment lost 5 bases and the J segment 5 bases; nucleotides outside the gene matches: 13. The germline V gene has CDR1 DFQATT and CDR2 SNEGSKA (reference sequence). This CDR3 is 16 amino acids long. The CDR3 bases are TGCAGTGCTGAATTGATAGCGGGAGGGGCGGAGGAGACCCAGTACTTC. Its translation: CSAELIAGGAEETQYF.